Presented here are 26 T cell receptor beta chains from one specimen sequenced in a study of shared clonotypes between healthy human individuals. This table comes from immunoSEQ multiplex PCR, and its TCRdb copy is limited to in-frame clones, with some not included. Altogether about 95,000 clones are present, 67% being singletons, with the ten largest covering roughly 43%. The sample was memory CD8+ T cells sorted from blood. The subset was: CD45RO+ cells pooled with CCR7-negative TemRA cells. The receptors were sampled from a man younger than 45 in good health.

The V call is TRBV5-1, the J call TRBJ2-1, with D perhaps TRBD1 (6 bases). The CDR3 consists of 13 residues. Germline V lookup: CDR1 SGHRS, CDR2 YFSETQ. Between the trimmed V and J ends, which lost 5 bases and 9 bases, there was a span of 15 bases. The CDR3 sequence is CASRWGPVSEQFF. The CDR3 bases are TGCGCCAGCAGATGGGGGCCAGTCAGTGAGCAGTTCTTC.

Comments on this clone: Other DNA sequences in the same sample also yield this CDR3. The gene calls are TRBV19 and TRBJ2-2, with a tentative D call TRBD2 (6 bases). The germline V gene has CDR1 LNHDA and CDR2 SQIVND (reference sequence). V was clipped by 3 bases and J by 0 bases, with 8 bases between them. There are 15 residues in the CDR3. The CDR3 nucleotides are TGTGCCAGTAGTATCGGCGGGACGAACACCGGGGAGCTGTTTTTT. Protein product: CASSIGGTNTGELFF.

The rearrangement joins TRBV9 to TRBJ2-4, with 7 nucleotides matching TRBD1. The CDR3 runs to 13 residues. V trimming: 3 bases; J trimming: 8 bases; junction bases outside the gene matches: 5. Germline V gene lookup returns CDR1 SGDLS and CDR2 YYNGEE. The CDR3 coding sequence is TGTGCCAGCAGCGCATACAGGGGTGACATTCAGTACTTC. Its protein is CASSAYRGDIQYF.

The chain recombines TRBV6-6 with TRBJ2-2; 7 nucleotides line up with TRBD2. From germline, CDR1 is MNHNY and CDR2 SVGAGI (reference sequence). The CDR3 is 15 amino acids. V trimming: 5 bases; J trimming: 4 bases; junction bases outside the gene matches: 7. The CDR3: CASSNRDYLTGELFF. In DNA, the CDR3 is TGTGCCAGCAGTAACCGGGACTATCTCACCGGGGAGCTGTTTTTT.

As DNA, the CDR3 is TGTGCCACCGAGAACGGGCAGGGCGCGAAGACCCAGTACTTC. It codes for CATENGQGAKTQYF. The genes are TRBV28 and TRBJ2-5; perhaps TRBD1 as D (5 bases). CDR3 length equals 14 residues. Germline CDR1 is MDHEN and CDR2 is SYDVKM. The ends were cut back, 10 bases at V and 6 bases at J, with 21 bases in the middle.

V is TRBV28 and J is TRBJ2-5; either TRBD1 or TRBD2 may fit D (5 bases each). This CDR3 comprises 16 residues. Trimming left V 6 bases short and J 2 bases short, with 19 bases between. Germline V lookup: CDR1 MDHEN, CDR2 SYDVKM. The CDR3 sequence: CASRHLLPGLQETQYF. The CDR3 coding sequence is TGTGCCAGCAGGCACTTACTTCCGGGGCTTCAAGAGACCCAGTACTTC.

This clone was seen just once. The rearrangement joins TRBV28 to TRBJ2-7; 9 bases fit TRBD2. The CDR3 has 15 residues. The J segment lost 2 bases and the V segment lost 3 bases, leaving 5 bases of the junction unmatched. Germline loops: CDR1 MDHEN, CDR2 SYDVKM. The CDR3 DNA sequence: TGTGCCAGCAGTTTTAGGCTAGCGGGACCCTACGAGCAGTACTTC. As protein: CASSFRLAGPYEQYF.

The chain couples TRBV28 to TRBJ1-1, with 8 bases aligning to TRBD1. The germline V gene encodes CDR1 MDHEN and CDR2 SYDVKM. V gave up 10 bases and J gave up 5 bases; unmatched junction bases: 15. The CDR3 totals 15 residues. CDR3 nucleotides: TGTGCCACCGAATTTATCTGGACAGGGCAGACTGAAGCTTTCTTT. As protein: CATEFIWTGQTEAFF.

The chain has TRBV28 and TRBJ2-7, with TRBD2 identical over 7 bases. V lost 4 bases and J lost 3; bases outside the gene matches: 3. In germline, CDR1 is MDHEN, CDR2 SYDVKM. The CDR3 loop spans 13 amino acids. The CDR3: CASSSGTNYEQYF. The CDR3 bases are TGTGCCAGCAGTTCCGGGACTAACTACGAGCAGTACTTC.

The rearrangement links TRBV6-6 to TRBJ1-2, with D uncertain. In germline, CDR1 is MNHNY, CDR2 SVGAGI (reference sequence). Trimming shortened V by 10 bases and J by 7 bases, and 13 bases separated the two germline ends. The CDR3 totals 11 residues. CDR3 coding DNA: TGTGCCATCCAATGGGGTATTGGCTACACCTTC. It translates to CAIQWGIGYTF.

This clone was found a few times. The V call is TRBV6-1, the J call TRBJ2-5; TRBD2 matches at 8 bases. After removal of 2 bases from V and 5 bases from J, the junction contained 7 bases not matched to a gene. The CDR3 loop spans 15 amino acids. From germline, CDR1 is MNHNS and CDR2 SASEGT. CDR3 sequence: CASSELSGSGETQYF. The CDR3 DNA reads as TGTGCCAGCAGTGAACTAAGCGGGAGCGGGGAGACCCAGTACTTC.

The chain is built from TRBV5-4 and TRBJ1-4; no clear D. V gave up 4 bases and J gave up 8 bases, with 15 bases separating them. CDR1 is SGHNT and CDR2 is YYREEE in the germline V gene (reference sequence). The CDR3 extends over 14 amino acids. The CDR3 region is CASSHQDTGEKLFF. The CDR3 DNA reads as TGTGCCAGCAGCCACCAGGATACGGGAGAAAAACTGTTTTTT.

This chain uses TRBV29-1 with TRBJ2-1; TRBD2 agrees at 10 bases. This CDR3 contains 18 residues. Germline loops: CDR1 SQVTM, CDR2 ANQGSEA. Trimming removed 6 bases from V and 7 bases from J; junction bases left unmatched: 21. The CDR3 nucleotides read TGCAGCGTGCCCCTCAGTCGAGCGGGAGGGCCCTGGGGAAATGAGCAGTTCTTC. Protein: CSVPLSRAGGPWGNEQFF.

The gene calls are TRBV7-6 and TRBJ2-7; TRBD2 matches 12 bases. Germline CDR1 reads SGHVS; CDR2 reads FNYEAQ. The CDR3 runs to 16 residues. J gave up 3 bases and V 5 bases, and 8 bases lay outside the gene matches. The CDR3 sequence: CASSPGLAGSVYEQYF. The CDR3, as DNA: TGTGCCAGCAGCCCCGGACTAGCGGGATCGGTCTACGAGCAGTACTTC.

The CDR3 protein is CASSLSALAGWSYNEQFF. The CDR3 DNA sequence: TGTGCCAGCAGCTTATCCGCTCTGGCGGGATGGTCGTACAATGAGCAGTTCTTC. The V and J genes are TRBV7-3 and TRBJ2-1, with a possible D match to TRBD2 (6 bases). The CDR3 is made up of 18 amino acids. Germline CDR1 reads SGHTA; CDR2 reads FQGTGA. V gave up 2 bases and J gave up 4 bases, with 21 bases separating them.

This sequence joins TRBV7-9 and TRBJ2-7; D tentatively fits TRBD1 or TRBD2 (5 bases each). The CDR3 consists of 11 residues. Germline V gene data show CDR1 as SEHNR and CDR2 as FQNEAQ (reference sequence). V lost 5 bases and J 4 bases, leaving 6 bases between the germline ends. Here the CDR3 DNA reads TGTGCCAGCAGCGAGGGGTACGAGCAGTACTTC. Its protein is CASSEGYEQYF.

The chain recombines TRBV9 with TRBJ2-7; TRBD2 agrees at 10 bases. CDR1 is SGDLS, CDR2 YYNGEE, per germline. CDR3 length: 15 residues. Trimming took 4 bases from V and 0 from J; bases not matched to a gene: 4. The CDR3 is CASSPGTSASYEQYF. The CDR3 region has the DNA TGTGCCAGCAGCCCCGGGACTAGCGCCTCCTACGAGCAGTACTTC. Together with reference TRBV9 and TRBJ2-7, the CDR3 gives the full variable domain: DSGVTQTPKHLITATGQRVTLRCSPRSGDLSVYWYQQSLDQGLQFLIQYYNGEERAKGNILERFSAQQFPDLHSELNLSSLELGDSALYFCASSPGTSASYEQYFGPGTRLTVT.

This clone was observed a few times. The chain has TRBV2 and TRBJ2-1; TRBD2 might be the D (6 bases). Trimming stripped 8 bases from V and 8 bases from J, with 22 bases between. Looked up from germline, CDR1 is SNHLY and CDR2 is FYNNEI. This CDR3 has 15 amino acids. This chain's CDR3 is CASALVGSALDEQFF. CDR3 nucleotides: TGTGCCAGCGCCCTCGTCGGGAGCGCATTGGATGAGCAGTTCTTC.

This clone was seen once. The chain is built from TRBV5-4 and TRBJ1-1, with a weak D call TRBD1 (6 bases). This CDR3 spans 15 amino acids. CDR1 and CDR2 (germline): SGHNT, YYREEE (reference sequence). V lost 1 base to trimming and J lost 4 bases, with 14 bases between them. CDR3 region: CASSLMKGGGTEAFF. CDR3 in DNA: TGTGCCAGCAGCTTGATGAAGGGAGGGGGCACTGAAGCTTTCTTT.

The chain links TRBV29-1 to TRBJ2-2, with no clear D. The V gene lost 7 bases and the J gene lost 2 bases, with 8 bases spanning the gap. Germline V gene lookup returns CDR1 SQVTM and CDR2 ANQGSEA. This CDR3 is 12 amino acids long. Here the CDR3 reads CSAVYNTGELFF. CDR3 nucleotide sequence: TGCAGCGCTGTATATAACACCGGGGAGCTGTTTTTT.

This chain uses TRBV30 with TRBJ1-2; the D gene is possibly TRBD1 (6 bases). Trimming took off 5 bases at V and 4 bases at J, with 8 bases between the two ends. The CDR3 covers 11 residues. Looked up from germline, CDR1 is GTSNPN and CDR2 is SVGIG (reference sequence). The CDR3 DNA reads TGTGCCTGGGACAGGACCTATGGCTACACCTTC. This codes for CAWDRTYGYTF.

The genes are TRBV10-3 and TRBJ1-2; D is ambiguous. The germline gives CDR1 ENHRY, CDR2 SYGVKD. This CDR3 spans 14 amino acids. The V end lost 0 bases, the J end lost 3 bases, and 8 bases lay between the germline ends. This CDR3 is CAISESPGDYGYTF. The DNA for the CDR3 is TGTGCCATCAGTGAGTCCCCGGGCGACTATGGCTACACCTTC.

This clone appeared a few times. Germline is not matched at one junction end, which may reflect a read error. The rearrangement joins TRBV5-1 to TRBJ2-5; TRBD1 matches at 8 bases. This CDR3 spans 12 amino acids. Germline CDR1 is SGHRS and CDR2 is YFSETQ. The CDR3 DNA reads as TGCGCCAGCAGCCCGGAGACAGGGGCATCGAACTTC. Encoded protein: CASSPETGASNF.

The chain uses TRBV6-5 and TRBJ2-1, with a weak D call TRBD2 (6 bases). V lost 3 bases, J lost 10 bases, and 19 bases lay in between. The CDR3 extends over 15 amino acids. The V gene's germline CDR1 is MNHEY and CDR2 SVGAGI. CDR3: CASSYWGTEAGEQFF. The CDR3 nucleotides are TGTGCCAGCAGTTATTGGGGGACTGAGGCCGGCGAGCAGTTCTTC.

Note on this clone: Other DNA sequences in the sample encode the same CDR3. V usage is TRBV4-3 and J usage is TRBJ1-5; D not resolved. Germline lookup yields CDR1 LGHNA and CDR2 YSLEER. Trimming removed 0 bases from V and 0 bases from J, with 6 bases in between. The CDR3 is 15 residues long. The CDR3 DNA sequence: TGCGCCAGCAGCCAAGATAGATATAGCAATCAGCCCCAGCATTTT. It codes for CASSQDRYSNQPQHF.

The chain combines TRBV28 with TRBJ2-2; tentative D call: TRBD2 (5 bases). V lost 3 bases and J 4 bases, leaving 12 bases between the germline ends. The CDR3 sequence is 15 residues long. Germline CDR1 and CDR2: MDHEN and SYDVKM. CDR3 sequence (DNA): TGTGCCAGCAGTTTTCTTGTCGGGGTCACCGGGGAGCTGTTTTTT. This sequence encodes CASSFLVGVTGELFF.